The TCR beta chain under discussion was sequenced for a study of blood T cells in healthy people across ages. A J-beta primer mix and a sample-barcoded 5' primer were used in a second PCR of roughly 6 to 12 cycles. One entry per CDR3 protein, called by TCRdb with MiXCR from the 5' RACE reads. The table has around 500,000 distinct CDR3 sequences, 27% seen once. Per germline, CDR1 MNHEY and CDR2 SVGAGI. The CDR3 length is 15 residues. The V gene end was trimmed by 4 bases and the J gene end by 0 bases; junction bases not matched to a gene: 3. These data are also associated with another study on T cells of mothers and their children. From that second work: RNA that had been extracted went wholly into cDNA synthesis, at roughly 1.6 ug per 15 ul.

What was sequenced was blood. This chain uses TRBV6-5 with TRBJ1-5; 7 nucleotides align to TRBD1. This sequence was found in a boy between 2 and 10 years old in good health. The DNA of the CDR3 is TGTGCCAGCAGTTTGGGACAGTATAGCAATCAGCCCCAGCATTTT. Protein sequence: CASSLGQYSNQPQHF.